Sequencing of this T cell receptor beta chain was carried out in a study of T cells in Graves' hyperthyroidism and ophthalmopathy. The source material, RNA transcripts, was used to amplify TCR beta CDR3 regions. Initially, a first-round RT-PCR of the TCR CDR3 employed the HTBI primer set. Each CDR3 protein gets one entry after TCRdb re-called the multiplex PCR reads with MiXCR. Of more than 35,000 distinct CDR3 sequences listed, about half are singletons. Germline V gene lookup returns CDR1 MDHEN and CDR2 SYDVKM. The CDR3 sequence is 18 residues long. Trimming left V 2 bases short and J 0 bases short, with 14 bases between.

V gene TRBV28 combines with J gene TRBJ1-6; no definite D call. Sequencing was carried out using peripheral blood or thyroid tissue (not recorded which). The TCR comes from a woman in her fifties or sixties with Graves' hyperthyroidism. DNA of the CDR3: TGTGCCAGCAGTTTAGTCGGGGTTCTCAGCTCCTATAATTCACCCCTCCACTTT. Protein: CASSLVGVLSSYNSPLHF.